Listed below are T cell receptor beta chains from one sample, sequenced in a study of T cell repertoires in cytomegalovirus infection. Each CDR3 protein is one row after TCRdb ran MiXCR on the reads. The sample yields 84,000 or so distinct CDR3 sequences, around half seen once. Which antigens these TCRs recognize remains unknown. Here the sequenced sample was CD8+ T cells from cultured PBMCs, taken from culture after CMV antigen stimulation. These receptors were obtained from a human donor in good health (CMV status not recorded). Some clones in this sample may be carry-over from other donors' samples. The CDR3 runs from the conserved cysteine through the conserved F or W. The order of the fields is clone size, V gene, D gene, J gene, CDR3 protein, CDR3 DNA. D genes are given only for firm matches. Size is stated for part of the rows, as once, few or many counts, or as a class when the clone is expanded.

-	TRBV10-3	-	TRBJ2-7	CATRQVAYEQYF	TGTGCCACCCGACAGGTAGCCTACGAGCAGTACTTC
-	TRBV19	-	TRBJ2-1	CASSRGLGSSYNEQFF	TGTGCCAGTAGTAGGGGTCTGGGCAGCTCCTACAATGAGCAGTTCTTC
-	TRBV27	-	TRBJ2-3	CASSLRARAGDTQYF	TGTGCCAGCAGTTTACGGGCCAGGGCAGGGGATACGCAGTATTTT
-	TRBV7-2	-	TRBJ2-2	CSSSLTGSTANTWELFF	TGTTCCAGCAGCCTCACCGGCTCGACGGCAAACACCTGGGAGCTGTTTTTT
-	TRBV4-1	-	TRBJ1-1	CASRATMNTEAFF	TGCGCCAGCAGGGCCACAATGAACACTGAAGCTTTCTTT
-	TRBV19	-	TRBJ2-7	CASSPGRGSDEQYF	TGTGCCAGTAGTCCTGGGAGGGGGTCGGACGAGCAGTACTTC
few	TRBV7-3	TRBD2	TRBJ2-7	CASSLTASGGTEQYF	TGTGCCAGCAGCTTAACGGCTAGCGGGGGAACCGAGCAGTACTTC
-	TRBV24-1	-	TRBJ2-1	CATSVSSSYNEQFF	TGTGCCACCAGTGTCTCGAGCTCCTACAATGAGCAGTTCTTC
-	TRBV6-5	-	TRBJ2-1	CASSWLENNEQFF	TGTGCCAGCAGTTGGCTAGAGAACAATGAGCAGTTCTTC
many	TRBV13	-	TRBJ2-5	CASSLGGLHETQYF	TGTGCCAGCAGCTTAGGGGGCCTCCACGAGACCCAGTACTTC
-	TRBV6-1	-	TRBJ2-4	CATSTPLAKNIQYF	TGTGCCACCTCGACCCCCCTAGCCAAAAACATTCAGTACTTC
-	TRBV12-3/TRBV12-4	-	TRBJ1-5	CASTYYRQPQHF	TGTGCCAGCACCTATTATCGGCAGCCCCAGCATTTT
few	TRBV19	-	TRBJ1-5	CASSRRDSNQPQHF	TGTGCCAGTAGTCGGAGAGATAGCAATCAGCCCCAGCATTTT
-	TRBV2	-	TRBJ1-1	CASSLSREAFF	TGTGCCAGCAGCTTGAGCAGGGAAGCTTTCTTT
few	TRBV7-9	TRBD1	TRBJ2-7	CASSPQGQGVYEQYF	TGTGCCAGCAGCCCGCAGGGACAGGGGGTATACGAGCAGTACTTC
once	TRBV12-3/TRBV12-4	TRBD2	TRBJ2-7	CASGGGPAYEQYF	TGTGCCAGCGGGGGAGGGCCTGCCTACGAGCAGTACTTC
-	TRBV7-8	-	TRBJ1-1	CASSLDRLAGKNTEAFF	TGTGCCAGCAGCTTAGACCGATTGGCAGGGAAGAACACTGAAGCTTTCTTT
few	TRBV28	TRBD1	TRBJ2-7	CASSPRPGQRTYEQYF	TGTGCCAGCAGTCCACGACCGGGACAGAGAACCTACGAGCAGTACTTC
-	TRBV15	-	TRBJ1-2	CATSRSSSPGPSYTF	TGTGCCACCAGCAGATCAAGTTCTCCGGGTCCCTCCTACACCTTC
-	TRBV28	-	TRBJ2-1	CASSLWFRLSLLYNEQFF	TGTGCCAGCAGTTTGTGGTTTCGTCTGTCATTGCTGTACAATGAGCAGTTCTTC
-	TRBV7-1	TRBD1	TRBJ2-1	CASSSRDRSYNEQFF	TGTGCCAGCAGCTCCCGGGACAGATCATACAATGAGCAGTTCTTC
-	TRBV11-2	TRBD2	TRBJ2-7	CASRGGDNYEQYF	TGTGCCAGCAGGGGGGGGGATAACTACGAGCAGTACTTC